A selection of T cell receptor beta chains follows, all from one sample in a study of blood T cell repertoires in COVID-19. The table came from immunoSEQ multiplex PCR; TCRdb's copy has only in-frame clones and leaves some out. The top ten clones hold 0.85% to 1.2% of a sample with about 360,000 clones, approximately 77% of them seen once. The sequenced sample consisted of peripheral blood. The receptor set was obtained from a human donor with acute or convalescent COVID-19. The donor label of this sample is uncertain. Both conserved end residues are part of each CDR3. Fields, in order: V gene, J gene, clone size, D gene, CDR3 length, CDR3 protein, CDR3 DNA. A D gene is named only where the DNA matches it firmly. Clone sizes are given selectively: once, few, many, or a class where the clone is expanded.

V gene: TRBV2
J gene: TRBJ1-1
clone size: -
D gene: -
CDR3 length: 16
CDR3 protein: CASSEPRGHSNTEAFF
CDR3 DNA: TGTGCCAGCAGTGAACCCCGAGGACACAGCAACACTGAAGCTTTCTTT

V gene: TRBV10-3
J gene: TRBJ1-2
clone size: -
D gene: -
CDR3 length: 15
CDR3 protein: CAISKDSRAAYGYTF
CDR3 DNA: TGTGCCATCAGTAAGGATAGCAGGGCGGCCTATGGCTACACCTTC

V gene: TRBV5-6
J gene: TRBJ1-1
clone size: -
D gene: -
CDR3 length: 16
CDR3 protein: CASSLEARGRNTEAFF
CDR3 DNA: TGTGCCAGCAGCTTGGAGGCAAGGGGTCGGAACACTGAAGCTTTCTTT

V gene: TRBV6-4
J gene: TRBJ1-1
clone size: few
D gene: TRBD1
CDR3 length: 14
CDR3 protein: CASRKQGVDTEAFF
CDR3 DNA: TGTGCCAGCAGAAAACAGGGGGTAGACACTGAAGCTTTCTTT

V gene: TRBV18
J gene: TRBJ2-1
clone size: -
D gene: -
CDR3 length: 12
CDR3 protein: CASSDARIEQFF
CDR3 DNA: TGTGCCAGCTCAGACGCTAGGATTGAGCAGTTCTTC

V gene: TRBV27
J gene: TRBJ1-3
clone size: -
D gene: -
CDR3 length: 18
CDR3 protein: CASSSTPSDRNSGNTIYF
CDR3 DNA: TGTGCCAGCAGTTCCACCCCGTCAGACAGAAACTCTGGAAACACCATATATTTT

V gene: TRBV6-1
J gene: TRBJ1-1
clone size: -
D gene: TRBD1
CDR3 length: 17
CDR3 protein: CASSVHRDRGRKTEAFF
CDR3 DNA: TGTGCCAGCAGTGTCCACCGGGACAGGGGGCGCAAGACTGAAGCTTTCTTT

V gene: TRBV5-1
J gene: TRBJ2-1
clone size: -
D gene: TRBD2
CDR3 length: 15
CDR3 protein: CASTRGGERYNEQFF
CDR3 DNA: TGCGCCAGCACCCGGGGGGGAGAACGATACAATGAGCAGTTCTTC

V gene: TRBV5-1
J gene: TRBJ2-3
clone size: -
D gene: -
CDR3 length: 15
CDR3 protein: CASSLYGSHTDTQYF
CDR3 DNA: TGCGCCAGCAGCTTGTACGGGAGTCACACAGATACGCAGTATTTT

V gene: TRBV5-6
J gene: TRBJ2-1
clone size: -
D gene: -
CDR3 length: 15
CDR3 protein: CASSNAGRNYNEQFF
CDR3 DNA: TGTGCCAGCAGTAATGCGGGACGCAACTACAATGAGCAGTTCTTC

V gene: TRBV10-3
J gene: TRBJ1-5
clone size: -
D gene: TRBD1
CDR3 length: 16
CDR3 protein: CAISESGGQGARPQHF
CDR3 DNA: TGTGCCATCAGTGAGTCGGGGGGACAGGGGGCCCGGCCCCAGCATTTT

V gene: TRBV6-6
J gene: TRBJ1-4
clone size: -
D gene: TRBD1
CDR3 length: 16
CDR3 protein: CASSSHRGRKQEKLFF
CDR3 DNA: TGTGCCAGCAGTTCCCACAGGGGGAGGAAACAGGAAAAACTGTTTTTT

V gene: TRBV18
J gene: TRBJ2-7
clone size: -
D gene: TRBD1
CDR3 length: 15
CDR3 protein: CASSIGQGRFDEQYF
CDR3 DNA: TGTGCCAGCTCCATAGGACAGGGGCGATTCGACGAGCAGTACTTC

V gene: TRBV24-1
J gene: TRBJ1-5
clone size: -
D gene: -
CDR3 length: 14
CDR3 protein: CATSERDSNQPQHF
CDR3 DNA: TGTGCCACCAGTGAGCGGGACAGCAATCAGCCCCAGCATTTT

V gene: TRBV4-2
J gene: TRBJ1-1
clone size: -
D gene: -
CDR3 length: 15
CDR3 protein: CASSQDVGTSTEAFF
CDR3 DNA: TGTGCCAGCAGCCAAGATGTTGGGACATCTACTGAAGCTTTCTTT

V gene: TRBV4-1
J gene: TRBJ1-1
clone size: -
D gene: -
CDR3 length: 15
CDR3 protein: CASSQDRGFGTEAFF
CDR3 DNA: TGCGCCAGCAGCCAAGACCGGGGGTTCGGGACTGAAGCTTTCTTT

V gene: TRBV4-1
J gene: TRBJ2-7
clone size: -
D gene: -
CDR3 length: 15
CDR3 protein: CASSQVEPGTYEQYF
CDR3 DNA: TGCGCCAGCAGCCAAGTGGAGCCAGGGACCTACGAGCAGTACTTC

V gene: TRBV14
J gene: TRBJ2-1
clone size: -
D gene: -
CDR3 length: 16
CDR3 protein: CASSQVGGFPYNEQFF
CDR3 DNA: TGTGCCAGCAGCCAAGTTGGGGGCTTTCCCTACAATGAGCAGTTCTTC

V gene: TRBV12-3/TRBV12-4
J gene: TRBJ1-2
clone size: -
D gene: -
CDR3 length: 12
CDR3 protein: CASSLQRYGYTF
CDR3 DNA: TGTGCCAGCAGTTTACAGCGCTATGGCTACACCTTC

V gene: TRBV2
J gene: TRBJ2-7
clone size: once
D gene: -
CDR3 length: 14
CDR3 protein: CASRRPGQEYEQYF
CDR3 DNA: TGTGCCAGCAGAAGACCGGGACAAGAGTACGAGCAGTACTTC

V gene: TRBV19
J gene: TRBJ1-6
clone size: -
D gene: -
CDR3 length: 13
CDR3 protein: CASTPGGNSPLHF
CDR3 DNA: TGTGCCAGTACTCCGGGAGGTAATTCACCCCTCCACTTT

V gene: TRBV19
J gene: TRBJ1-2
clone size: -
D gene: -
CDR3 length: 14
CDR3 protein: CASSGSGANYGYTF
CDR3 DNA: TGTGCCAGTAGCGGATCAGGGGCCAACTATGGCTACACCTTC

V gene: TRBV7-8
J gene: TRBJ1-1
clone size: -
D gene: -
CDR3 length: 14
CDR3 protein: CASSPPWRNTEAFF
CDR3 DNA: TGTGCCAGCAGCCCACCCTGGAGGAACACTGAAGCTTTCTTT

V gene: TRBV14
J gene: TRBJ2-3
clone size: -
D gene: TRBD1
CDR3 length: 16
CDR3 protein: CASSQGFGTGSDTQYF
CDR3 DNA: TGTGCCAGCAGCCAAGGCTTCGGGACAGGGTCAGATACGCAGTATTTT

V gene: TRBV6-1
J gene: TRBJ2-7
clone size: -
D gene: TRBD1
CDR3 length: 16
CDR3 protein: CASSEALGTGSDEQYF
CDR3 DNA: TGTGCCAGCAGTGAAGCGCTTGGGACAGGGTCAGACGAGCAGTACTTC

V gene: TRBV7-6
J gene: TRBJ1-4
clone size: -
D gene: -
CDR3 length: 16
CDR3 protein: CASSPRAFATNEKLFF
CDR3 DNA: TGTGCCAGCAGCCCGCGCGCATTCGCAACTAATGAAAAACTGTTTTTT

V gene: TRBV2
J gene: TRBJ2-5
clone size: -
D gene: -
CDR3 length: 12
CDR3 protein: CASSLTDKTQYF
CDR3 DNA: TGTGCCAGCAGCCTCACCGACAAGACCCAGTACTTC

V gene: TRBV10-1
J gene: TRBJ1-2
clone size: -
D gene: TRBD1
CDR3 length: 14
CDR3 protein: CASSPSGQGNGYTF
CDR3 DNA: TGCGCCAGCAGTCCATCGGGACAGGGCAATGGCTACACCTTC

V gene: TRBV19
J gene: TRBJ2-3
clone size: once
D gene: -
CDR3 length: 13
CDR3 protein: CASSIGLLYTQYF
CDR3 DNA: TGTGCCAGTAGTATAGGACTCCTCTATACGCAGTATTTT

V gene: TRBV19
J gene: TRBJ2-1
clone size: few
D gene: TRBD2
CDR3 length: 14
CDR3 protein: CASSNAGGPREQFF
CDR3 DNA: TGTGCCAGTAGTAACGCGGGAGGGCCACGAGAGCAGTTCTTC

V gene: TRBV11-2
J gene: TRBJ1-1
clone size: -
D gene: -
CDR3 length: 14
CDR3 protein: CASSLRQTGREAFF
CDR3 DNA: TGTGCCAGCAGCTTGAGACAGACGGGCCGTGAAGCTTTCTTT

V gene: TRBV19
J gene: TRBJ2-3
clone size: once
D gene: -
CDR3 length: 16
CDR3 protein: CASSSRTTHGTDTQYF
CDR3 DNA: TGTGCCAGTAGTTCAAGGACAACCCACGGGACAGATACGCAGTATTTT

V gene: TRBV6-2/TRBV6-3
J gene: TRBJ2-3
clone size: once
D gene: -
CDR3 length: 15
CDR3 protein: CASSYPSPGTDTQYF
CDR3 DNA: TGTGCCAGCAGTTACCCTAGTCCGGGCACAGATACGCAGTATTTT

V gene: TRBV2
J gene: TRBJ2-4
clone size: few
D gene: TRBD1
CDR3 length: 15
CDR3 protein: CASSTQGVAKNIQYF
CDR3 DNA: TGTGCCAGCAGTACACAGGGGGTGGCGAAAAACATTCAGTACTTC

V gene: TRBV3-1/TRBV3-2
J gene: TRBJ2-5
clone size: -
D gene: TRBD2
CDR3 length: 14
CDR3 protein: CASSQVGSGGTQYF
CDR3 DNA: TGTGCCAGCAGCCAAGTCGGGAGCGGGGGGACCCAGTACTTC

V gene: TRBV7-2
J gene: TRBJ1-2
clone size: -
D gene: -
CDR3 length: 16
CDR3 protein: CASSLWRGRGDYGYTF
CDR3 DNA: TGTGCCAGCAGCTTGTGGAGAGGCAGGGGTGACTATGGCTACACCTTC

V gene: TRBV20-1
J gene: TRBJ2-3
clone size: -
D gene: -
CDR3 length: 13
CDR3 protein: CSASLWGGDTQYF
CDR3 DNA: TGCAGTGCTAGTTTGTGGGGAGGAGATACGCAGTATTTT

V gene: TRBV24-1
J gene: TRBJ1-2
clone size: -
D gene: -
CDR3 length: 13
CDR3 protein: CATSDPGIRGYTF
CDR3 DNA: TGTGCCACCAGTGACCCAGGGATACGGGGCTACACCTTC

V gene: TRBV19
J gene: TRBJ2-7
clone size: -
D gene: -
CDR3 length: 15
CDR3 protein: CASKSVDGQSYEQYF
CDR3 DNA: TGTGCCAGTAAGTCGGTGGACGGACAGAGCTACGAGCAGTACTTC

V gene: TRBV5-1
J gene: TRBJ2-4
clone size: -
D gene: TRBD2
CDR3 length: 15
CDR3 protein: CASSLGGGGKNIQYF
CDR3 DNA: TGCGCCAGCAGCTTGGGGGGCGGGGGCAAAAACATTCAGTACTTC

V gene: TRBV19
J gene: TRBJ2-1
clone size: -
D gene: TRBD2
CDR3 length: 16
CDR3 protein: CASSVPLAGAYNEQFF
CDR3 DNA: TGTGCCAGTAGTGTTCCCCTAGCGGGAGCTTACAATGAGCAGTTCTTC

V gene: TRBV7-9
J gene: TRBJ2-5
clone size: few
D gene: TRBD2
CDR3 length: 17
CDR3 protein: CASSPGLAGGRVETQYF
CDR3 DNA: TGTGCCAGCAGCCCCGGACTAGCGGGGGGCCGGGTCGAGACCCAGTACTTC